Listed below are T cell receptor beta chains from one sample, sequenced in a study of CD8 T cells in ankylosing spondylitis. TCRdb reprocessed the 5' RACE reads via MiXCR and lists one record per CDR3 protein. The sample has over 600,000 distinct CDR3 sequences; 15% to 20% are singletons. The sample taken for sequencing was blood, either unsorted or a sorted T cell fraction (not recorded which). These receptors originate from a male donor with ankylosing spondylitis. Both conserved end residues are part of each CDR3. The D gene is left open where the match is weak. For some rows the clone size is stated as once, few or many, or as a class when expanded; others skip it.

>-|TRBV29-1|-|TRBJ1-2
CSVGPRGMDGYTF
TGCAGCGTTGGTCCCAGGGGAATGGACGGCTACACCTTC
>-|TRBV20-1|TRBD2|TRBJ2-7
CSARLGGVNEQYF
TGCAGTGCTAGACTGGGGGGGGTCAACGAGCAGTACTTC
>-|TRBV15|TRBD1|TRBJ2-7
CATSTTDRGPFYEQYF
TGTGCCACCAGCACCACGGACAGGGGCCCTTTCTACGAGCAGTACTTC
>-|TRBV9|TRBD2|TRBJ2-3
CASGGDSTDTQYF
TGTGCCAGCGGGGGGGATAGCACAGATACGCAGTATTTT
>few|TRBV9|TRBD1|TRBJ2-7
CASSGGQGVVNEQYF
TGTGCCAGCAGCGGTGGACAGGGGGTTGTAAACGAGCAGTACTTC
>few|TRBV3-1|TRBD2|TRBJ2-7
CASSQGPSGSYEQYF
TGTGCCAGCAGCCAAGGTCCTAGCGGGAGTTACGAGCAGTACTTC
>-|TRBV29-1|-|TRBJ1-2
CSVVRENYGYTF
TGCAGCGTTGTCAGGGAGAACTATGGCTACACCTTC
>-|TRBV4-3|-|TRBJ1-4
CASSQAVRGANEKLFF
TGCGCCAGCAGCCAAGCCGTGCGAGGGGCTAATGAAAAACTGTTTTTT
>-|TRBV6-5|-|TRBJ2-3
CASSNYAAYTDTQYF
TGTGCCAGCAGTAACTACGCGGCCTACACAGATACGCAGTATTTT
>few|TRBV10-3|TRBD1|TRBJ2-5
CAIRQGVQETQYF
TGTGCCATCAGACAGGGGGTCCAAGAGACCCAGTACTTC
>-|TRBV7-9|-|TRBJ1-1
CASSLAMARQEDAFF
TGTGCCAGCAGCTTAGCTATGGCCCGCCAGGAGGACGCTTTCTTT
>few|TRBV12-3/TRBV12-4|TRBD1|TRBJ1-2
CASRTGAYGYTF
TGTGCCAGCAGAACAGGGGCCTATGGCTACACCTTC
>-|TRBV20-1|-|TRBJ2-2
CSARAGGGDFNTGELFF
TGCAGTGCTAGAGCGGGTGGCGGGGACTTTAACACCGGGGAGCTGTTTTTT
>many|TRBV7-8|-|TRBJ1-4
CASSQLERDEKLFF
TGTGCCAGCAGCCAATTGGAGAGGGATGAAAAACTGTTTTTT
>-|TRBV11-2|TRBD2|TRBJ2-1
CASSLEVLAGVHNEQFF
TGTGCCAGCAGCTTAGAAGTACTAGCGGGAGTCCACAATGAGCAGTTCTTC
>-|TRBV11-2|-|TRBJ2-7
CASSLEVYEQYF
TGTGCCAGCAGCTTAGAGGTTTACGAGCAGTACTTC
>-|TRBV27|TRBD2|TRBJ2-7
CASSITSGRAHEQYF
TGTGCCAGCAGTATTACTAGCGGGAGGGCCCACGAGCAGTACTTC
>-|TRBV4-1|-|TRBJ2-4
CASSQEGLTNIQYF
TGCGCCAGCAGCCAAGAAGGATTAACAAACATTCAGTACTTC
>-|TRBV11-2|-|TRBJ1-2
CASSLDAGDRYGYTF
TGTGCCAGCAGCTTAGACGCCGGGGACCGATATGGCTACACCTTC
>-|TRBV6-2/TRBV6-3|TRBD2|TRBJ2-2
CASSSLAAVGDGELFF
TGTGCCAGCAGCTCCCTAGCGGCCGTCGGGGACGGGGAGCTGTTTTTT
>-|TRBV5-6|-|TRBJ2-7
CTSSFGIGPDEQYF
TGTACCAGCAGTTTCGGTATAGGACCAGACGAGCAGTACTTC
>many|TRBV29-1|-|TRBJ2-7
CSVEVVREQYF
TGCAGCGTTGAAGTGGTACGCGAGCAGTACTTC
>-|TRBV4-2|-|TRBJ2-3
CASSQVRASTDTQYF
TGTGCCAGCAGCCAAGTACGGGCTAGCACAGATACGCAGTATTTT
>-|TRBV2|-|TRBJ2-1
CASSEPLVNEQFF
TGTGCCAGCAGTGAACCCCTAGTGAATGAGCAGTTCTTC
>few|TRBV12-3/TRBV12-4|-|TRBJ2-1
CASSLLVGIEQFF
TGTGCCAGCAGTTTATTGGTAGGGATTGAGCAGTTCTTC
>few|TRBV20-1|-|TRBJ2-7
CSARDQRVLYEQYF
TGCAGTGCTAGAGATCAGAGGGTTCTGTACGAGCAGTACTTC
>-|TRBV11-3|TRBD1|TRBJ1-6
CASSLRPGQGASPLHF
TGTGCCAGCAGTCTTAGACCCGGACAGGGGGCTTCACCCCTCCACTTT
>few|TRBV20-1|-|TRBJ1-5
CSAADNPNQPQHF
TGCAGTGCAGCGGACAACCCAAATCAGCCCCAGCATTTT
>few|TRBV7-9|-|TRBJ1-6
CASSRLATATYHF
TGTGCCAGCAGCCGCCTTGCGACAGCGACCTACCACTTT
>few|TRBV29-1|TRBD2|TRBJ2-3
CSVPLAGGRADTQYF
TGCAGCGTTCCACTAGCGGGGGGGCGCGCAGATACGCAGTATTTT
>-|TRBV7-2|TRBD1|TRBJ2-7
CASSPNRGSYEQYF
TGTGCCAGCAGCCCTAACAGGGGCTCCTACGAGCAGTACTTC
>many|TRBV18|-|TRBJ2-7
CASSPRVEEQYF
TGTGCCAGCTCACCACGGGTAGAAGAGCAGTACTTC
>-|TRBV3-1|-|TRBJ2-1
CASSLVLFSYNEQFF
TGTGCCAGCAGCCTCGTTCTCTTCTCCTACAATGAGCAGTTCTTC
>-|TRBV5-4|TRBD1|TRBJ2-7
CASSLITGTAYEQYF
TGTGCCAGCAGCTTGATAACCGGGACAGCCTACGAGCAGTACTTC
>-|TRBV4-1|TRBD1|TRBJ2-1
CASSQVTGDYNEQFF
TGCGCCAGCAGCCAAGTAACAGGGGACTACAATGAGCAGTTCTTC
>few|TRBV12-3/TRBV12-4|TRBD2|TRBJ2-7
CASSLVVAGAYEQYF
TGTGCCAGCAGTTTAGTGGTAGCGGGAGCCTACGAGCAGTACTTC
>-|TRBV5-1|-|TRBJ2-3
CASSPGRGGEDTQYF
TGCGCCAGCAGCCCAGGACGGGGAGGAGAAGATACGCAGTATTTT
>-|TRBV3-1|-|TRBJ2-7
CASSQTRRGEQYF
TGTGCCAGCAGCCAAACAAGAAGGGGGGAGCAGTACTTC
>few|TRBV7-9|-|TRBJ2-1
CASSSISTLFNNEQFF
TGTGCCAGCAGCTCTATTAGCACATTATTCAACAATGAGCAGTTCTTC
>few|TRBV7-6|TRBD1|TRBJ2-1
CASSLSPGTGLNEQFF
TGTGCCAGCAGCTTAAGTCCCGGGACAGGTTTGAATGAGCAGTTCTTC
>few|TRBV6-2/TRBV6-3|TRBD2|TRBJ2-1
CASRPTGTSGSNEQFF
TGTGCCAGCAGACCTACCGGGACTAGCGGGAGCAATGAGCAGTTCTTC
>few|TRBV20-1|-|TRBJ2-7
CSASPPLTYEQYF
TGCAGTGCTAGCCCCCCACTAACCTACGAGCAGTACTTC
>few|TRBV4-1|-|TRBJ2-4
CASSRRLLAKNIQYF
TGCGCCAGCAGCCGACGGCTACTAGCCAAAAACATTCAGTACTTC
>-|TRBV9|-|TRBJ1-2
CASSVGPGVREGYTF
-
>-|TRBV2|-|TRBJ2-7
CASSELGYSYEQYF
TGTGCCAGCAGTGAATTGGGTTACTCCTACGAGCAGTACTTC
>few|TRBV7-9|-|TRBJ1-1
CASSLNKNTEAFF
TGTGCCAGCAGCCTGAACAAGAACACTGAAGCTTTCTTT
>many|TRBV7-9|TRBD1|TRBJ1-2
CASSRDSGYGYTF
TGTGCCAGCAGCCGGGACAGTGGCTATGGCTACACCTTC